A selection of T cell receptor beta chains follows, all from one sample in a study of blood T cell repertoires in COVID-19. Repertoires were generated with immunoSEQ multiplex PCR, while TCRdb's copy carries only in-frame clones and drops some. The top ten hold just under 9% of the sample, which has over 200,000 clones, 81% seen once. The sequenced material came from PBMCs or T cells enriched from blood (not recorded which). The receptors here all came from a woman aged 50 to 60 with acute COVID-19. Both conserved end residues are part of each CDR3. The D gene is left open where the match is weak. Expanded clones are given a class, and other clones once, few, many or no size at all.

clone_size j_call d_call v_call cdr3_aa cdr3_nt
once TRBJ1-4 NA TRBV28 CASSPPRRPNEKLFF TGTGCCAGCAGTCCACCTCGGAGGCCTAATGAAAAACTGTTTTTT
NA TRBJ2-1 NA TRBV7-9 CASSLPGRKDNEQFF TGTGCCAGCAGCCTTCCGGGGAGGAAAGACAATGAGCAGTTCTTC
NA TRBJ2-5 NA TRBV4-3 CASSQVQGSETQYF TGCGCCAGCAGCCAAGTTCAGGGTTCGGAGACCCAGTACTTC
few TRBJ1-1 NA TRBV12-5 CASGSGAVTEAFF TGTGCTAGTGGTTCTGGGGCGGTTACTGAAGCTTTCTTT
NA TRBJ1-1 NA TRBV7-2 CASSFRQTSFTEAFF TGTGCCAGCAGCTTCCGACAGACTTCCTTCACTGAAGCTTTCTTT
NA TRBJ2-7 TRBD1 TRBV7-2 CASSLVQGAYEQYF TGTGCCAGCAGCTTAGTACAGGGGGCTTACGAGCAGTACTTC
NA TRBJ1-3 NA TRBV6-2/TRBV6-3 CASSRTGNSGNTIYF TGTGCCAGCAGTCGCACAGGTAACTCTGGAAACACCATATATTTT
NA TRBJ1-3 TRBD1 TRBV28 CASKRAGTGHAGNTIYF TGTGCCAGCAAGCGGGCCGGGACAGGTCACGCTGGAAACACCATATATTTT
once TRBJ2-5 TRBD2 TRBV7-8 CASSTPSGGPRGYF TGTGCCAGCAGCACCCCTAGCGGGGGTCCCCGGGGGTACTTC
NA TRBJ2-4 TRBD1 TRBV11-2 CASSDFRDREAKNIQYF TGTGCCAGCAGCGATTTTCGGGACAGGGAAGCCAAAAACATTCAGTACTTC
NA TRBJ1-2 TRBD1 TRBV29-1 CSVETAQGAYGYTF TGCAGCGTTGAAACTGCGCAGGGGGCCTATGGCTACACCTTC